This T cell receptor beta chain originates from a study of monozygotic twins with inflammatory bowel disease. The CDR3 runs 16 residues. Germline V gene data show CDR1 as SGDLS and CDR2 as YYNGEE. TCRdb processed the 5' RACE reads again and assigns one entry to each CDR3 protein, with no DNA. This specimen shows about 350,000 distinct CDR3 sequences; the ten leading clones hold around 2%. Study outcomes and limitations: With inverse Simpson as the measure, TCRbeta diversity was lower in IBD patients than in healthy co-twins.

Regarding this clonotype: No antigen is known for it.

The chain is built from TRBV9 and TRBJ2-2. The sequence was obtained from a human donor with ulcerative colitis or Crohn's disease, or a healthy co-twin of an affected twin (not recorded which). Sequenced input: blood. This chain's CDR3 is CASSVDKRSVTGELFF.